A single sample gave rise to the 32 T cell receptor beta chains below, sequenced in a study of shared clonotypes between healthy human individuals. Measured with immunoSEQ multiplex PCR; TCRdb has only the in-frame clones, and not every one. This table holds some 2,100,000 clones, roughly 91% found once. Naive CD8 cells lacked CD45RO and underwent positive selection for CCR7, leaving out terminally differentiated effector memory CD45RA+ cells. The sequenced sample consisted of naive CD8+ T cells from PBMCs. The receptor set was obtained from a man between 18 and 29 years old in good health. Some clones in this sample may be carry-over from other donors' samples.

This chain joins TRBV27 and TRBJ1-1; possibly TRBD1 for D (6 bases). The CDR3 spans 15 residues. The V gene lost 5 bases and the J gene lost 4 bases, with 17 bases spanning the gap. Germline lookup yields CDR1 MNHEY and CDR2 SMNVEV (reference sequence). The CDR3 region is CASSASGGFSTEAFF. The CDR3 DNA sequence: TGTGCCAGCAGTGCCAGCGGGGGCTTTAGCACTGAAGCTTTCTTT.

The rearrangement joins TRBV7-9 to TRBJ2-3; unclear D gene. Germline V gene lookup returns CDR1 SEHNR and CDR2 FQNEAQ (reference sequence). The CDR3 length is 13 residues. The CDR3 DNA follows: TGTGCTATTGGGCTAGTTAGCACAGATACGCAGTATTTT. Its protein product is CAIGLVSTDTQYF. The full variable domain, rest sourced from reference TRBV7-9 and TRBJ2-3, is DTGVSQNPRHKITKRGQNVTFRCDPISEHNRLYWYRQTLGQGPEFLTYFQNEAQLEKSRLLSDRFSAERPKGSFSTLEIQRTEQGDSAMYLCAIGLVSTDTQYFGPGTRLTVL.

J is TRBJ1-4 and V is TRBV7-9; a possible D gene is TRBD1 (5 bases). Trimming stripped 7 bases from V and 2 bases from J, with 17 bases between. This CDR3 contains 16 residues. Germline V gives CDR1 SEHNR, CDR2 FQNEAQ (reference sequence). CDR3 residues: CASTHGGSHTNEKLFF. CDR3 DNA sequence: TGTGCCAGCACCCACGGGGGTTCGCACACTAATGAAAAACTGTTTTTT.

This clone was seen a few times. The same CDR3 also results from other DNA sequences found in this sample. This chain joins TRBV30 and TRBJ1-1; D unresolved. The CDR3 totals 14 residues. Germline loops: CDR1 GTSNPN, CDR2 SVGIG (reference sequence). With 0 bases removed from V and 0 bases from J, the gap between germline ends came to 8 bases. CDR3 in DNA: TGTGCCTGGAGTGTAGGGCAGTTGAACACTGAAGCTTTCTTT. Protein product: CAWSVGQLNTEAFF.

This chain connects TRBV7-9 to TRBJ2-2; 9 bases line up with TRBD1. V shed 5 bases, J shed 6 bases, and the junction held 10 bases outside the gene matches. The CDR3 loop spans 16 amino acids. The germline V gene encodes CDR1 SEHNR and CDR2 FQNEAQ (reference sequence). CDR3 bases: TGTGCCAGCAGCCCGCGCGGGACAGGGTGGGCCGGGGAGCTGTTTTTT. Protein sequence: CASSPRGTGWAGELFF.

This chain connects TRBV7-2 to TRBJ2-5; a weak D match, TRBD2 (5 bases). V dropped 4 bases and J dropped 1 base, with 16 bases sitting between them. The CDR3 is 16 residues long. Germline loops: CDR1 SGHTA, CDR2 FQGNSA. The CDR3 is CASSSGVQPTQETQYF. CDR3 DNA: TGTGCCAGCAGCTCCGGGGTCCAGCCGACCCAAGAGACCCAGTACTTC.

The chain has TRBV9 and TRBJ2-7; TRBD1 is a possible D gene (5 bases). Trimming stripped 2 bases from V and 2 bases from J, with 14 bases between. The germline V gene has CDR1 SGDLS and CDR2 YYNGEE. This CDR3 region has 15 residues. The CDR3, as DNA: TGTGCCAGCAGCGTTTCGACAGATACAACCTACGAGCAGTACTTC. As protein: CASSVSTDTTYEQYF.

The CDR3 sequence is CASSLSTGFVVADQPQHF. DNA of the CDR3: TGTGCCAGCAGTTTAAGTACGGGGTTCGTGGTCGCTGATCAGCCCCAGCATTTT. The rearrangement links TRBV28 to TRBJ1-5; no definite D call. Deletions cut 2 bases from V and 5 bases from J, with 22 bases between. CDR3 length equals 18 residues. The germline V gene encodes CDR1 MDHEN and CDR2 SYDVKM.

The gene calls are TRBV5-1 and TRBJ1-3; no definite D call. The CDR3 runs to 15 residues. V gave up 4 bases and J gave up 0 bases, with 11 bases separating them. Germline V gene lookup returns CDR1 SGHRS and CDR2 YFSETQ. The CDR3 nucleotides read TGCGCCAGCAGCACTGTCCCGTCCTCTGGAAACACCATATATTTT. Translating gives CASSTVPSSGNTIYF.

The chain uses TRBV27 and TRBJ2-7; D uncertain. V lost 1 base and J lost 2, with 9 bases in between. The CDR3 has 14 amino acids. Germline lookup yields CDR1 MNHEY and CDR2 SMNVEV (reference sequence). The CDR3 here is CASSLWTDPYEQYF. In DNA, the CDR3 is TGTGCCAGCAGTTTATGGACGGATCCCTACGAGCAGTACTTC.

V gene TRBV30 combines with J gene TRBJ1-2; 8 bases fit TRBD1. Trimming at V came to 3 bases and at J to 5 bases, leaving 5 bases not matched to a gene. The germline gives CDR1 GTSNPN, CDR2 SVGIG (reference sequence). This CDR3 spans 13 amino acids. The CDR3 loop is CAWSQGTGYGYTF. The CDR3 bases are TGTGCCTGGAGCCAAGGGACAGGTTATGGCTACACCTTC.

The genes are TRBV27 and TRBJ1-4; the D is unclear. The CDR3 totals 15 residues. The germline gives CDR1 MNHEY, CDR2 SMNVEV (reference sequence). V gave up 2 bases and J gave up 5 bases, with 12 bases separating them. The DNA of the CDR3 is TGTGCCAGCAGTTTAAATCGCAGGCTCAATGAAAAACTGTTTTTT. Protein sequence: CASSLNRRLNEKLFF.

V usage is TRBV18 and J usage is TRBJ2-2, with TRBD2 matching over 12 bases. Germline CDR1 reads KGHSH; CDR2 reads LQKENI. The CDR3 has 18 residues. Unmatched junction bases numbered 8, after V lost 3 bases and J lost 3 bases. CDR3: CASSPFLAGGPDTGELFF. DNA of the CDR3: TGTGCCAGCTCACCCTTTCTAGCGGGAGGGCCGGACACCGGGGAGCTGTTTTTT.

The rearrangement uses TRBV9 and TRBJ2-7; possibly TRBD1 for D (6 bases). Deletions cut 7 bases from V and 6 bases from J, with 26 bases between. Germline loops: CDR1 SGDLS, CDR2 YYNGEE. The CDR3 sequence is 16 residues long. The CDR3 is CASARREGQPRVEQYF. In DNA form, the CDR3 reads TGTGCCAGCGCTCGCAGGGAAGGACAGCCCCGGGTCGAGCAGTACTTC.

The CDR3 protein is CASSQLGQGPMNTEAFF. CDR3 nucleotide sequence: TGCGCCAGCAGCCAACTCGGACAGGGGCCCATGAACACTGAAGCTTTCTTT. The chain links TRBV4-1 to TRBJ1-1, with 9 positions matching TRBD1. Germline CDR1 and CDR2: MGHRA and YSYEKL. The V and J ends lost 2 bases and 0 bases, in that order; junction bases with no gene match: 7. CDR3 length: 17 residues.

The sample holds one count of this clone. This sequence joins TRBV5-8 and TRBJ2-7; 7 bases fit TRBD1. The CDR3 extends over 15 amino acids. Germline assignment: CDR1 SGHTS and CDR2 YDEGEE. Losses at the gene ends were 2 bases for V and 0 bases for J; bases not matched to a gene: 5. As DNA, the CDR3 is TGTGCCAGCAGCTTCCGGGACAGCGGCTCCTACGAGCAGTACTTC. Translated, it gives CASSFRDSGSYEQYF.

This sequence joins TRBV5-6 and TRBJ2-1; D is unclear. The CDR3 is 11 residues long. Trimming left V 4 bases short and J 6 bases short, with 5 bases between. The germline V gene has CDR1 SGHDT and CDR2 YYEEEE. Here the CDR3 reads CASSIGNEQFF. In DNA, the CDR3 is TGTGCCAGCAGCATTGGCAATGAGCAGTTCTTC.

This chain connects TRBV4-3 to TRBJ2-3; TRBD1 or TRBD2 may be the D gene (5 bases each). The CDR3 has 14 residues. Germline V CDR1 and CDR2: LGHNA, YSLEER. Trimming pared 4 bases from V and 4 bases from J, leaving 12 bases between. The CDR3 loop is CASSLREGSDTQYF. DNA of the CDR3: TGCGCCAGCAGCCTCCGTGAGGGGTCAGATACGCAGTATTTT.

The rearrangement uses TRBV21-1 and TRBJ1-1. TRBV21-1 is listed as a pseudogene. This CDR3 contains 16 residues. The CDR3 coding sequence is TGTGCCAGCAGCAAAGTTATCGGGGGTCACGACACTGAAGCTTTCTTT. As protein: CASSKVIGGHDTEAFF.

This clone was counted a single time. This chain links TRBV4-3 with TRBJ2-1; no clear D gene. The germline gives CDR1 LGHNA, CDR2 YSLEER. V lost 3 bases and J 8 bases, leaving 17 bases between the germline ends. The CDR3 length is 15 residues. CDR3 region: CASSHWFRLGDEQFF. As DNA, the CDR3 is TGCGCCAGCAGCCACTGGTTTCGCTTAGGAGATGAGCAGTTCTTC.

This clone was detected only once. The J gene is TRBJ2-5, the V gene TRBV4-1; D is undetermined. With 0 bases removed from V and 3 bases from J, the gap between germline ends came to 5 bases. The germline CDR1 and CDR2 sequences are MGHRA and YSYEKL. CDR3 length: 13 residues. CDR3 sequence reads: CASSQEKKETQYF. The CDR3 nucleotides read TGCGCCAGCAGCCAAGAAAAAAAAGAGACCCAGTACTTC.

This clone was recorded once. The sample carries other DNA sequences with the same CDR3. V and J are TRBV9 and TRBJ2-1; D gene ambiguous. Trimming took off 3 bases at V and 3 bases at J, with 4 bases between the two ends. The CDR3 consists of 12 residues. Germline V gene lookup returns CDR1 SGDLS and CDR2 YYNGEE. The CDR3 DNA sequence: TGTGCCAGCAGCGCGGACTACAATGAGCAGTTCTTC. Encoded protein: CASSADYNEQFF.

This clone showed up just once. This chain connects TRBV27 to TRBJ2-1, with a possible D match to TRBD2 (6 bases). Germline V CDR1 and CDR2: MNHEY, SMNVEV (reference sequence). This CDR3 has 14 amino acids. CDR3 DNA sequence: TGTGCTACGGCGGCGGGGAGCTCCTACAATGAGCAGTTCTTC. Its translation is CATAAGSSYNEQFF.

V and J are TRBV4-2 and TRBJ2-5; maybe TRBD2 (7 bases). From germline, CDR1 is LGHNA and CDR2 YNFKEQ. Trimming stripped 6 bases from V and 4 bases from J, with 18 bases between. This CDR3 region has 15 residues. For the CDR3, the DNA is TGTGCCAGCAGAACCCTACAGGGAGGGGTAGAGACCCAGTACTTC. Residues: CASRTLQGGVETQYF.

The chain uses TRBV13 and TRBJ2-2; D unresolved. Trimming left V 5 bases short and J 2 bases short, with 6 bases between. CDR1 and CDR2 from the germline V gene are PRHDT and FYEKMQ (reference sequence). The CDR3 is 13 amino acids. CDR3 coding DNA: TGTGCCAGCAGCAAAGGAAACACCGGGGAGCTGTTTTTT. Amino acids: CASSKGNTGELFF.

The chain links TRBV4-1 to TRBJ2-1, with D uncertain. The CDR3 extends over 16 amino acids. Deletions cut 3 bases from V and 7 bases from J, with 19 bases between. Germline assignment: CDR1 MGHRA and CDR2 YSYEKL. In DNA, the CDR3 is TGCGCCAGCAGCCATTCCAAGGGTAGGGTCCGGAATGAGCAGTTCTTC. This codes for CASSHSKGRVRNEQFF.

A note on this clone: The same CDR3 also results from other DNA sequences found in this sample. The chain employs TRBV28 and TRBJ1-1; D remains unclear. The CDR3 totals 12 residues. V shed 5 bases and J shed 6 bases, with 10 bases lying between them. CDR1 and CDR2 from the germline V gene are MDHEN and SYDVKM. For the CDR3, the DNA is TGTGCCAGCAGTCCCGGAGGCCCTGAAGCTTTCTTT. Translation: CASSPGGPEAFF.

The chain joins TRBV14 to TRBJ2-5; possibly TRBD1 for D (6 bases). Germline CDR1 SGHDN, CDR2 FVKESK. This CDR3 is built from 14 residues. The V end was cut by 4 bases, the J end by 5 bases, with 14 bases between. The CDR3 here is CASSRYRVTETQYF. CDR3 coding DNA: TGTGCCAGCAGCCGTTACAGGGTGACGGAGACCCAGTACTTC.

The genes are TRBV6-5 and TRBJ2-3, with D unresolved. Per germline, CDR1 MNHEY and CDR2 SVGAGI. Trimming shortened V by 2 bases and J by 2 bases, and 5 bases separated the two germline ends. The CDR3 contains 13 residues. CDR3 amino acids: CASSYTNTDTQYF. The CDR3 DNA follows: TGTGCCAGCAGTTACACCAACACAGATACGCAGTATTTT.

This chain uses TRBV5-4 with TRBJ2-2; TRBD2 matches 8 bases. Losses at the gene ends were 0 bases for V and 4 bases for J; bases not matched to a gene: 5. Germline lookup yields CDR1 SGHNT and CDR2 YYREEE (reference sequence). The CDR3 runs to 16 residues. Here the CDR3 reads CASSLGVAGFTGELFF. Written as DNA, the CDR3 is TGTGCCAGCAGCTTGGGAGTAGCGGGATTCACCGGGGAGCTGTTTTTT.

The chain carries TRBV6-6 and TRBJ2-1, with 9 bases identical to TRBD2. The CDR3 consists of 13 residues. Germline CDR1 is MNHNY and CDR2 is SVGAGI (reference sequence). The CDR3 DNA reads TGTGCTGTGGCACTAGCGGGCCGCAATGAGCAGTTCTTC. It is translated as CAVALAGRNEQFF.

V is TRBV25-1 and J is TRBJ2-7; 9 bases align to TRBD2. The V and J ends lost 6 bases and 4 bases, in that order; junction bases with no gene match: 19. Germline V gives CDR1 MGHDK, CDR2 SYGVNS. This CDR3 is 18 amino acids long. CDR3 in amino acids: CASRGPRVAGAATYEQYF. The CDR3 DNA sequence: TGTGCCAGCAGGGGCCCGAGGGTAGCGGGAGCCGCGACATACGAGCAGTACTTC.